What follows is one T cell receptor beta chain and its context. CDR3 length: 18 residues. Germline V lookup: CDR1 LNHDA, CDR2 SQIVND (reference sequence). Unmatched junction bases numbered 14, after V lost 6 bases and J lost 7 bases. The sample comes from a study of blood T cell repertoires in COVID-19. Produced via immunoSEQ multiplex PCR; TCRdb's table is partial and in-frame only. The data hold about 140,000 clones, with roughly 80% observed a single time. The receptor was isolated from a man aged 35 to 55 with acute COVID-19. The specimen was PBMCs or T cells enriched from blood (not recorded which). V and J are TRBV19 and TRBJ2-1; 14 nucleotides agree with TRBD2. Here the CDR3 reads CASSLVHGTSGSGNEQFF. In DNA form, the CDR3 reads TGTGCCAGTAGCCTAGTCCATGGGACTAGCGGGAGCGGTAATGAGCAGTTCTTC.